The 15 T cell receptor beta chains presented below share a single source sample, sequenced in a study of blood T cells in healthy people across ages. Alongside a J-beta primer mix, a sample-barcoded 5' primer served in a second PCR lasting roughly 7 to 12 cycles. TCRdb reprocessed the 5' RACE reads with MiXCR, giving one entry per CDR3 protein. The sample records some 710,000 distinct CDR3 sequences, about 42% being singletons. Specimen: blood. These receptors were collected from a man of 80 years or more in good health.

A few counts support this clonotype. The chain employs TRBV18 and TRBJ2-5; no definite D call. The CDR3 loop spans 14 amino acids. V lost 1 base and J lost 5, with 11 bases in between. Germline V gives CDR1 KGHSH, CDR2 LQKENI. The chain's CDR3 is CASSPLEGSETQYF. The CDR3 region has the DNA TGTGCCAGCTCACCACTTGAAGGATCCGAGACCCAGTACTTC.

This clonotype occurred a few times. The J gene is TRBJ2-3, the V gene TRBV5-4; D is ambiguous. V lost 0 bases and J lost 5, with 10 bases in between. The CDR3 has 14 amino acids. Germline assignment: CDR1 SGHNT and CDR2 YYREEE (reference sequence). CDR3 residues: CASSLEPSGDTQYF. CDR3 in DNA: TGTGCCAGCAGCTTGGAGCCGTCTGGAGATACGCAGTATTTT.

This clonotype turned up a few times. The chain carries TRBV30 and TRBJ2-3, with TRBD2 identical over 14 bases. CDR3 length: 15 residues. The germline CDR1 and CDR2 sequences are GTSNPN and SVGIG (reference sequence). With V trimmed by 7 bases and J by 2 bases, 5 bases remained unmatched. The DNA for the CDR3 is TGTGCCTCCCGGACTAGCGGGAGGTCCACAGATACGCAGTATTTT. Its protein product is CASRTSGRSTDTQYF.

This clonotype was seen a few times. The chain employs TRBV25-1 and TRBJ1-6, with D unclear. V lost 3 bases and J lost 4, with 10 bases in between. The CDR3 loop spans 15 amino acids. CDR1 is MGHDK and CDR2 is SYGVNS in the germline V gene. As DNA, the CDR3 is TGTGCCAGCAGTGAGACGTCCCGTTATAATTCACCCCTCCACTTT. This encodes CASSETSRYNSPLHF.

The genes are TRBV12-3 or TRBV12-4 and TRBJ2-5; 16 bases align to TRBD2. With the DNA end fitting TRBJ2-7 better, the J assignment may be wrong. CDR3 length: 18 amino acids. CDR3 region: CASSLVLGLAGGAYEQYF. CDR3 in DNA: TGTGCCAGCAGTTTAGTTTTGGGACTAGCGGGGGGGGCCTACGAGCAGTACTTC.

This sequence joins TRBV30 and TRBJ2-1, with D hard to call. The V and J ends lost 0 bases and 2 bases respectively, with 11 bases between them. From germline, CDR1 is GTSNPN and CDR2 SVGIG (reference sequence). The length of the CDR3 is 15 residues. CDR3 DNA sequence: TGTGCCTGGAGTGTAGAGAGGAGCACCTACAATGAGCAGTTCTTC. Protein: CAWSVERSTYNEQFF.

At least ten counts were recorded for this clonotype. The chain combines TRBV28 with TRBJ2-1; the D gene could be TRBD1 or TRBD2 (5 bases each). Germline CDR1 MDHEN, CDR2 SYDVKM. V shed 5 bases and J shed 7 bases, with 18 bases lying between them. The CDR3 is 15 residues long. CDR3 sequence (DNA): TGTGCCAGCAGTATCCCGGGAAGAGGGGCGAATGAGCAGTTCTTC. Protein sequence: CASSIPGRGANEQFF.

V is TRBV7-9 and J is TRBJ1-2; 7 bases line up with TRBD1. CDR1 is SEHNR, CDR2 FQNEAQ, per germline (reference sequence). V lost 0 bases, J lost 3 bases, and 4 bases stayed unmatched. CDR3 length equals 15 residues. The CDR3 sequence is CASSLASGQHYGYTF. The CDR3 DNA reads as TGTGCCAGCAGCTTAGCGTCGGGACAGCACTATGGCTACACCTTC.

CDR3 DNA sequence: TGTGCCAGCAGTGAAGGCGTCATCTCCTACGAGCAGTACTTC. This gives the protein CASSEGVISYEQYF. This chain uses TRBV2 with TRBJ2-7, with unresolved D. V lost 1 base and J 0 bases, leaving 7 bases between the germline ends. This CDR3 spans 14 amino acids. Germline V CDR1 and CDR2: SNHLY, FYNNEI.

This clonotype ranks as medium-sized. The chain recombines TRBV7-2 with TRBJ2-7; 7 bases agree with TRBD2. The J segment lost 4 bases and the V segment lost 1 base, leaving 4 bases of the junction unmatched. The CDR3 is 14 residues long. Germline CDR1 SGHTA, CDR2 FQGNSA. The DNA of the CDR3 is TGTGCCAGCAGCTTAGGAATTAGCGGGTACGAGCAGTACTTC. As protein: CASSLGISGYEQYF.

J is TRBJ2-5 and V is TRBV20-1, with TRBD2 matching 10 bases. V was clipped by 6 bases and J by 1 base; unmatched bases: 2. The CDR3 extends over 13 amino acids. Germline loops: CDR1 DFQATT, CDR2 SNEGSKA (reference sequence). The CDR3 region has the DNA TGCAGTGCCATAGCGGGAGGCCAAGAGACCCAGTACTTC. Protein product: CSAIAGGQETQYF.

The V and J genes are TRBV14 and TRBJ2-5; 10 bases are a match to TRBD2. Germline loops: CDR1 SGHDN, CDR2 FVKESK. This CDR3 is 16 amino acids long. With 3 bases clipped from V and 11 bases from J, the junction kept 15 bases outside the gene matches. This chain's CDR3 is CASSHRMGLARNEQYF. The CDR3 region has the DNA TGTGCCAGCAGCCATCGGATGGGACTAGCGAGAAATGAGCAGTACTTC.

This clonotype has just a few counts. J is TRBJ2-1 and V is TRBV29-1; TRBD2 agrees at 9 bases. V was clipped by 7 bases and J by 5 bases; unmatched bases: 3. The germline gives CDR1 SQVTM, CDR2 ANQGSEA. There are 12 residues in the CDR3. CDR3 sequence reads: CSGLAVNNEQFF. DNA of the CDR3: TGCAGCGGACTAGCGGTGAACAATGAGCAGTTCTTC.

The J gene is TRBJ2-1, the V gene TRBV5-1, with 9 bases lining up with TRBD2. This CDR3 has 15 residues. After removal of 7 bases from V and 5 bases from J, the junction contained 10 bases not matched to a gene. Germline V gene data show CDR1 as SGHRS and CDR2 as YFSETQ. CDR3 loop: CASRFSSGINNEQFF. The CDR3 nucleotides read TGCGCCAGCCGTTTTTCTAGCGGGATAAACAATGAGCAGTTCTTC.

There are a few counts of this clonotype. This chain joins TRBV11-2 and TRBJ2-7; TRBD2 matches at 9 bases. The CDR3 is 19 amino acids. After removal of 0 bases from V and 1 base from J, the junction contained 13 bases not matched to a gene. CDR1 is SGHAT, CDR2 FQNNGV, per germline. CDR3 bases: TGTGCCAGCAGCTTAGATAGGGCTAGCGGGACCCGAGAATCCTACGAGCAGTACTTC. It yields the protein CASSLDRASGTRESYEQYF.